This T cell receptor beta chain comes out of a study of T cell responses to AZD1222 COVID-19 vaccine. On the study more broadly: Recipients boosted at about 4 weeks or about 12 weeks are pooled.

CDR1 and CDR2 (germline): SEHNR, FQNEAQ (reference sequence). Trimming removed 5 bases from V and 2 bases from J, with 2 bases in between. This CDR3 region has 11 residues. Generated by immunoSEQ multiplex PCR, the TCRdb table keeps only in-frame clones and is missing some. The profile shows roughly 100,000 clones, 91% of them singletons. Only a few counts were recorded for this clone. Sequenced here: peripheral blood, sampled on day 0 of AZD1222 vaccination. The rearrangement uses TRBV7-9 and TRBJ2-3; D is undetermined. The receptor comes from an adult in good health. The CDR3 DNA sequence: TGTGCCAGCAGCAACACAGATACGCAGTATTTT. Its translation is CASSNTDTQYF.